A single sample is the source of the 22 T cell receptor beta chains below, sequenced in a study of cytomegalovirus exposure and HLA in healthy donors. Use of 60 Vbeta and 13 Jbeta primers characterized the PCR. Generated by immunoSEQ multiplex PCR, the TCRdb table keeps only in-frame clones and is missing some. The table shows over 150,000 clones, with 75% to 85% occurring only once. The sequenced sample consisted of PBMCs. Receptors originate from a man aged 25 to 40 in good health and CMV-seropositive.

About this clone: This same CDR3 is encoded by further DNA sequences in the sample. The chain joins TRBV5-1 to TRBJ2-5; 7 bases match TRBD1. The CDR3 has 14 residues. J lost 1 base, V lost 5 bases, and 5 bases had no gene match. CDR1 and CDR2 (germline): SGHRS, YFSETQ. The CDR3 DNA is TGCGCCAGCAGTCTGGGGACAGCCCAAGAGACCCAGTACTTC. Its protein is CASSLGTAQETQYF. Supplemented by reference TRBV5-1 and TRBJ2-5, the full variable domain reads KAGVTQTPRYLIKTRGQQVTLSCSPISGHRSVSWYQQTPGQGLQFLFEYFSETQRNKGNFPGRFSGRQFSNSRSEMNVSTLELGDSALYLCASSLGTAQETQYFGPGTRLLVL.

The V call is TRBV9, the J call TRBJ2-2; 7 nucleotides align to TRBD2. This CDR3 is 17 amino acids long. Unmatched junction bases numbered 10, after V lost 0 bases and J lost 5 bases. CDR1 SGDLS and CDR2 YYNGEE come from the germline V gene. CDR3 protein: CASSVAGGGPRTGELFF. In DNA form, the CDR3 reads TGTGCCAGCAGCGTAGCTGGGGGAGGGCCCAGGACCGGGGAGCTGTTTTTT.

The V and J genes are TRBV5-1 and TRBJ1-3; 7 bases are shared with TRBD1. Germline V gene sequence: CDR1 SGHRS, CDR2 YFSETQ. The trim removed 0 bases at V and 3 bases at J, leaving 15 bases unmatched. There are 19 residues in the CDR3. This chain's CDR3 is CASSLDPFLRGPGGNTIYF. The CDR3 nucleotides are TGCGCCAGCAGCTTGGACCCTTTTTTGAGGGGGCCAGGTGGAAACACCATATATTTT.

The chain couples TRBV13 to TRBJ2-7, with 8 bases that match TRBD2. The germline V gene has CDR1 PRHDT and CDR2 FYEKMQ (reference sequence). V shed 0 bases, J shed 4 bases, and the junction held 5 bases outside the gene matches. The CDR3 totals 15 residues. The CDR3 DNA reads TGTGCCAGCAGCTTAGGAGCGGGAGTTTCTTACGAGCAGTACTTC. Translated: CASSLGAGVSYEQYF.

This chain links TRBV30 with TRBJ1-2; 9 bases match TRBD1. From germline, CDR1 is GTSNPN and CDR2 SVGIG (reference sequence). The CDR3 is made up of 16 amino acids. The trim removed 6 bases at V and 4 bases at J, leaving 15 bases unmatched. CDR3 sequence: CACLHDGQGTFYGYTF. The CDR3 DNA follows: TGTGCCTGCCTGCATGATGGACAGGGGACCTTCTATGGCTACACCTTC.

This clone was counted only a few times. The chain uses TRBV27 and TRBJ2-7, with a weak D call TRBD1 (5 bases). Trimming pared 6 bases from V and 0 bases from J, leaving 15 bases between. The germline V gene encodes CDR1 MNHEY and CDR2 SMNVEV (reference sequence). The CDR3 is 15 residues long. As DNA, the CDR3 is TGTGCCAGCAGCCTGGACACCCTTCACTCCTACGAGCAGTACTTC. Protein product: CASSLDTLHSYEQYF.

The gene calls are TRBV9 and TRBJ2-3; the match to TRBD2 covers 8 bases. Trimming removed 4 bases from V and 0 bases from J; junction bases left unmatched: 13. The germline gives CDR1 SGDLS, CDR2 YYNGEE. The CDR3 contains 18 residues. The chain's CDR3 is CASSPHPGLVRSTDTQYF. The CDR3 DNA sequence: TGTGCCAGCAGCCCACACCCGGGACTAGTCCGCAGCACAGATACGCAGTATTTT.

This clone appeared a single time. The gene calls are TRBV29-1 and TRBJ2-7, with TRBD1 matching 7 bases. CDR1 is SQVTM, CDR2 ANQGSEA, per germline. CDR3 size: 16 residues. V lost 1 base to trimming and J lost 5 bases; unmatched junction nucleotides: 14. The CDR3 region has the DNA TGCAGCGTTGAAGGTCAAGACAGGGAAGAGGGCCACGAGCAGTACTTC. Its translation: CSVEGQDREEGHEQYF.

The chain joins TRBV19 to TRBJ1-1; perhaps TRBD1 as D (6 bases). The CDR3 totals 15 residues. V shed 7 bases and J shed 4 bases, with 19 bases lying between them. Per germline, CDR1 LNHDA and CDR2 SQIVND (reference sequence). This CDR3 is CASTTGLRVSTEAFF. DNA of the CDR3: TGTGCCAGTACCACAGGGTTGCGCGTTAGCACTGAAGCTTTCTTT.

This clone was counted a few times. This chain uses TRBV19 with TRBJ2-3, with 9 nucleotides matching TRBD1. Trimming removed 11 bases from V and 2 bases from J; junction bases left unmatched: 5. This CDR3 has 13 amino acids. The germline gives CDR1 LNHDA, CDR2 SQIVND (reference sequence). The CDR3 here is CAGRTGVTDTQYF. The CDR3, as DNA: TGTGCCGGCCGGACAGGGGTCACAGATACGCAGTATTTT.

The J gene is TRBJ1-5, the V gene TRBV6-5; D may be TRBD1 (5 bases). CDR1 and CDR2 from the germline V gene are MNHEY and SVGAGI. With 3 bases removed from V and 6 bases from J, the gap between germline ends came to 15 bases. The CDR3 spans 15 residues. In DNA, the CDR3 is TGTGCCAGCAGTTATGGGGGGGACGAAAGTCAGCCCCAGCATTTT. This sequence encodes CASSYGGDESQPQHF.

This chain links TRBV30 with TRBJ2-1; 10 bases are shared with TRBD2. The CDR3 extends over 13 amino acids. CDR1 and CDR2 (germline): GTSNPN, SVGIG (reference sequence). Trimming at V came to 1 base and at J to 8 bases, leaving 2 bases not matched to a gene. CDR3 DNA sequence: TGTGCCTGGAGTGGAGCGGGGGGGGATGAGCAGTTCTTC. It yields the protein CAWSGAGGDEQFF.

The chain uses TRBV18 and TRBJ1-1; D not resolved. Germline V CDR1 and CDR2: KGHSH, LQKENI. The length of the CDR3 is 12 residues. Trimming pared 11 bases from V and 1 base from J, leaving 11 bases between. CDR3 nucleotides: TGTGCCGGGGAGGCAGGGAACACTGAAGCTTTCTTT. This codes for CAGEAGNTEAFF.

V gene TRBV2 combines with J gene TRBJ2-5, with 14 bases that match TRBD2. Trimming at V came to 6 bases and at J to 1 base, leaving 1 base not matched to a gene. This CDR3 region has 15 residues. Germline CDR1 reads SNHLY; CDR2 reads FYNNEI. The CDR3 coding sequence is TGTGCCAGCAGAGGACTAGCGGGGGGCCAAGAGACCCAGTACTTC. Translating it yields CASRGLAGGQETQYF.

The V call is TRBV29-1, the J call TRBJ1-2, with no clear D. This CDR3 contains 12 residues. Germline assignment: CDR1 SQVTM and CDR2 ANQGSEA. V dropped 3 bases and J dropped 2 bases, with 7 bases sitting between them. Here the CDR3 reads CSVEATNYGYTF. In nucleotides, the CDR3 is TGCAGCGTTGAGGCCACCAACTATGGCTACACCTTC.

The rearrangement links TRBV5-1 to TRBJ2-3, with D maybe TRBD1 (6 bases). CDR3 length: 16 residues. Germline V gene data show CDR1 as SGHRS and CDR2 as YFSETQ. Deletions cut 0 bases from V and 2 bases from J, with 13 bases between. Here the CDR3 DNA reads TGCGCCAGCAGCTTGGCCCGGGACACTTTCACAGATACGCAGTATTTT. It translates to CASSLARDTFTDTQYF.

The genes are TRBV28 and TRBJ1-5; TRBD1 matches at 8 bases. From germline, CDR1 is MDHEN and CDR2 SYDVKM. J lost 0 bases, V lost 7 bases, and 20 bases had no gene match. The CDR3 is 20 residues long. CDR3 bases: TGTGCCAGCAACCCCGCTCGTAGGACAGGGTCAATTGGTAGCAATCAGCCCCAGCATTTT. It is translated as CASNPARRTGSIGSNQPQHF.

The rearrangement joins TRBV6-6 to TRBJ1-5; tentatively, D is TRBD1 (5 bases). The germline CDR1 and CDR2 sequences are MNHNY and SVGAGI (reference sequence). The CDR3 has 15 amino acids. V was shortened by 5 bases and J by 7 bases, with 18 bases between the two germline ends. Written as DNA, the CDR3 is TGTGCCAGCAGTCCTGGGCAGGGCAATTACCAGCCCCAGCATTTT. Amino acid sequence: CASSPGQGNYQPQHF.

A few counts support this clone. CDR3 sequence reads: CASSGTSGGSYEQYF. In DNA form, the CDR3 reads TGTGCCAGCAGTGGGACTAGCGGGGGCTCCTACGAGCAGTACTTC. The chain carries TRBV27 and TRBJ2-7; 14 bases agree with TRBD2. The CDR3 totals 15 residues. CDR1 is MNHEY, CDR2 SMNVEV, per germline (reference sequence). J was trimmed by 0 bases and V by 5 bases; bases with no gene match: 0.

The chain carries TRBV7-6 and TRBJ2-2, with 7 bases aligning to TRBD2. The CDR3 is made up of 14 amino acids. V lost 4 bases and J lost 4; bases outside the gene matches: 3. The germline gives CDR1 SGHVS, CDR2 FNYEAQ. The CDR3 DNA is TGTGCCAGCAGCTCGACTAGCCCCACCGGGGAGCTGTTTTTT. Amino acid sequence: CASSSTSPTGELFF.

The chain carries TRBV30 and TRBJ1-1, with D tentatively TRBD1 (5 bases). Germline lookup yields CDR1 GTSNPN and CDR2 SVGIG (reference sequence). The CDR3 has 15 amino acids. Trimming shortened V by 0 bases and J by 4 bases, and 15 bases separated the two germline ends. The CDR3 coding sequence is TGTGCCTGGAGTGTACCCGGCAGGGCTGGCACTGAAGCTTTCTTT. Translation: CAWSVPGRAGTEAFF. The whole variable domain, remainder taken from reference TRBV30 and TRBJ1-1, is SQTIHQWPATLVQPVGSPLSLECTVEGTSNPNLYWYRQAAGRGLQLLFYSVGIGQISSEVPQNLSASRPQDRQFILSSKKLLLSDSGFYLCAWSVPGRAGTEAFFGQGTRLTVV.

The rearrangement joins TRBV29-1 to TRBJ2-7; D remains unclear. Trimming left V 0 bases short and J 6 bases short, with 9 bases between. The germline V gene has CDR1 SQVTM and CDR2 ANQGSEA. CDR3 size: 12 residues. The CDR3 region is CSVEDRRLEQYF. CDR3 nucleotide sequence: TGCAGCGTTGAAGATCGAAGACTCGAGCAGTACTTC.